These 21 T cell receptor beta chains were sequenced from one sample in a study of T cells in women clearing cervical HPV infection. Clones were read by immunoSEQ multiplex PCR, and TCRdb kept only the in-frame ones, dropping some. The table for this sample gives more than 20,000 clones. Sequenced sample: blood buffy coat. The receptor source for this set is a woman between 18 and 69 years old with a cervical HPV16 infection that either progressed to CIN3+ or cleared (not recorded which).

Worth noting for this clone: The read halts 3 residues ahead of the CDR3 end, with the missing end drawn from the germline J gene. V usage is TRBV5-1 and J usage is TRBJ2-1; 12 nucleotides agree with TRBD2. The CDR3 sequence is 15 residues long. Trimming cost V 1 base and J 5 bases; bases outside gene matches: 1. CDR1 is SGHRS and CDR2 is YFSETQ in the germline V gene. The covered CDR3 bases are TGCGCCAGCAGCTTGCTAGCGGGAGGGGACAATGAG. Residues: CASSLLAGGDNE. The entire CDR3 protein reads CASSLLAGGDNEQFF.

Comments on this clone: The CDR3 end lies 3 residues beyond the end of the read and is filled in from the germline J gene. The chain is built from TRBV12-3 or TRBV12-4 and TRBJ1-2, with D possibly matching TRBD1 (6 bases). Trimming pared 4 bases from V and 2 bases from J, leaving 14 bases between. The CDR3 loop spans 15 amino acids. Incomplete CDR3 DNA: TGTGCCAGCAGTTCTTACGGGACACCGAACTATGGC. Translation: CASSSYGTPNYG. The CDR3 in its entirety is CASSSYGTPNYGYTF.

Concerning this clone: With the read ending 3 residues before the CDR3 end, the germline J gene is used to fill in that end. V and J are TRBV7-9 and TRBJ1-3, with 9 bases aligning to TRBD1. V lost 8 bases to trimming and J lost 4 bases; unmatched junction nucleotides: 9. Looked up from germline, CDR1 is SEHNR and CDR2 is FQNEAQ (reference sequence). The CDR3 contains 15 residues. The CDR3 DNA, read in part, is TGTGCCAGCTCCTTTCGAGGGACAGGGGGAAACACC. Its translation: CASSFRGTGGNT. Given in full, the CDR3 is CASSFRGTGGNTIYF.

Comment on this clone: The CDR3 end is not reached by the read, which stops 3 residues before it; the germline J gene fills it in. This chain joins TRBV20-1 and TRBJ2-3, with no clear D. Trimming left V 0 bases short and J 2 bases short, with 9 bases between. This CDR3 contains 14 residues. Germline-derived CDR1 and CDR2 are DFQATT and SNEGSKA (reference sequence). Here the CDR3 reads CSARDIRHTDTQYF. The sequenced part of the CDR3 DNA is TGCAGTGCTAGAGATATTCGACACACAGATACG.

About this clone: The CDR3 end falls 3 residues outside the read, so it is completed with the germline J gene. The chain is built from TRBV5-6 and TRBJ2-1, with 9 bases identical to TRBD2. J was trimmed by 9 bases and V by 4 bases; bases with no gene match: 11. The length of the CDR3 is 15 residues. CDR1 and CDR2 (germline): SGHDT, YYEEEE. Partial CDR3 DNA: TGTGCCAGCAGCCGCCCTAGCGGGATCGTTATTGAG. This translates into CASSRPSGIVIE. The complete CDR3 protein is CASSRPSGIVIEQFF.

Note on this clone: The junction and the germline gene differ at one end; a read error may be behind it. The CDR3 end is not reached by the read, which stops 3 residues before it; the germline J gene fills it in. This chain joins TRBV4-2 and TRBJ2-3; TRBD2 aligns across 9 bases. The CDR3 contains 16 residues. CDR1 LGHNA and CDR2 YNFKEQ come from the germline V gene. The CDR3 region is CASSLRTSGSTDTQYF. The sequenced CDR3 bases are TGCGCCAGCAGCCTCCGTACTAGCGGGAGCACAGATACG.

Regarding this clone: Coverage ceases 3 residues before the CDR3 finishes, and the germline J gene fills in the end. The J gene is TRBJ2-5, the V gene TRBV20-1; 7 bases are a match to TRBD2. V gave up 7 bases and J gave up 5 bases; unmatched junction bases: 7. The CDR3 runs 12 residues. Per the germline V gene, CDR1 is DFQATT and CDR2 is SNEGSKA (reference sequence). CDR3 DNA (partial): TGCAGTGTTAAGCGGGGCGGTGAGACC. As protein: CSVKRGGET. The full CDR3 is CSVKRGGETQYF.

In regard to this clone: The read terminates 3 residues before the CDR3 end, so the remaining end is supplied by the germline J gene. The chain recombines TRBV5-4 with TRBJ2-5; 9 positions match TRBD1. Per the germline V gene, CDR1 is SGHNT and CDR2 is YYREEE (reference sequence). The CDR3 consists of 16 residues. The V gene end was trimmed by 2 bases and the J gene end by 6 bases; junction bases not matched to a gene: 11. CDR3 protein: CASSLPGQGNSKTQYF. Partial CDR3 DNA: TGTGCCAGCAGCTTACCGGGACAGGGTAATTCGAAGACC. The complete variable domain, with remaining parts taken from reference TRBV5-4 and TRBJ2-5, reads ETGVTQSPTHLIKTRGQQVTLRCSSQSGHNTVSWYQQALGQGPQFIFQYYREEENGRGNFPPRFSGLQFPNYSSELNVNALELDDSALYLCASSLPGQGNSKTQYFGPGTRLLVL.

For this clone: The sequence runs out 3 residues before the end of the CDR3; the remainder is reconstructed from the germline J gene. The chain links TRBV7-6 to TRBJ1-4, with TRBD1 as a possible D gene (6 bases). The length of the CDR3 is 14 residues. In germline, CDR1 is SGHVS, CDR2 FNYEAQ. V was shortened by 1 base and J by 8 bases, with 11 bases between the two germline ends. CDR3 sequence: CASSLVAGDEKLFF. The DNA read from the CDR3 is TGTGCCAGCAGCTTAGTCGCAGGGGACGAAAAA.

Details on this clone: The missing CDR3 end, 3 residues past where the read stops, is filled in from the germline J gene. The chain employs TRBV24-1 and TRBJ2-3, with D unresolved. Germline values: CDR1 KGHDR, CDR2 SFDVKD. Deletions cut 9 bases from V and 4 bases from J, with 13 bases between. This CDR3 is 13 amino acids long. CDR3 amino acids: CATSPGSPDTQYF. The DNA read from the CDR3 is TGTGCCACCTCCCCCGGGTCCCCAGATACG.

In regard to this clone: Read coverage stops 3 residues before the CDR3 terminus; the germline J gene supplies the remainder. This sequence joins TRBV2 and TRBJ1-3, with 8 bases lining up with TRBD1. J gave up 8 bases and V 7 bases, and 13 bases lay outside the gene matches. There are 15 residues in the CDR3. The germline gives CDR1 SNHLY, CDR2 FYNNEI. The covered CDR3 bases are TGTGCCAGCACAGGGACAGGCCACTACGGGGACACC. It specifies CASTGTGHYGDT. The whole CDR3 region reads CASTGTGHYGDTIYF.

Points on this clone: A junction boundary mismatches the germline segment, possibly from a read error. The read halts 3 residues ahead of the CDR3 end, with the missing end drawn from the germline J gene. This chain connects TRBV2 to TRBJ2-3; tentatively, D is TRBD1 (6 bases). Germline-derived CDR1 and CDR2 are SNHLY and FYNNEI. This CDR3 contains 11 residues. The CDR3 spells CGSRGLNTQYF. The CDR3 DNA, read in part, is TGTGGCAGCAGGGGCCTAAATACG.

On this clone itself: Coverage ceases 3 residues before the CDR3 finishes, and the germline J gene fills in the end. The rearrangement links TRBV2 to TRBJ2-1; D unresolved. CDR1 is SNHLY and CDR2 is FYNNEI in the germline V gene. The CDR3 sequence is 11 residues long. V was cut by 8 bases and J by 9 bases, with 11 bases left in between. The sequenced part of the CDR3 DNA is TGTGCCAGCTCCGAGTTAGTTGAG. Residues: CASSELVE. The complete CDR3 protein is CASSELVEQFF.

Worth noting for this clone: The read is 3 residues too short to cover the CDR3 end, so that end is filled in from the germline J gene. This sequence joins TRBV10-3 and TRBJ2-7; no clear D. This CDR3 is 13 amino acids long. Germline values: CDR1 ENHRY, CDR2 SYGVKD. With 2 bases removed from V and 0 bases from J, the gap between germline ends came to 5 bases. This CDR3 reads CAISEQSSYEQYF. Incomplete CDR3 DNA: TGTGCCATCAGTGAGCAGAGCTCCTACGAG.

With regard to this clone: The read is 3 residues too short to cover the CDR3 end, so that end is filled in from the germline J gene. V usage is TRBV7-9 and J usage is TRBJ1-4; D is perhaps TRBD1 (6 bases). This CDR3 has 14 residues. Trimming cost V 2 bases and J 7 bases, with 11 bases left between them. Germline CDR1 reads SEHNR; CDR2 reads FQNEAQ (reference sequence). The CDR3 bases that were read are TGTGCCAGCAGCTTACCAGGGGCAAGTGAAAAA. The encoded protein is CASSLPGASEK. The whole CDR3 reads CASSLPGASEKLFF.

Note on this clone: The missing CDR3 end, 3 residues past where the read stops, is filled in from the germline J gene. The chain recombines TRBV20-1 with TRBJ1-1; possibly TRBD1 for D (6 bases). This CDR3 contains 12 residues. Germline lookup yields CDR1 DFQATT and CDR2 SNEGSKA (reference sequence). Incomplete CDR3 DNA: TGCAGTGCTAGAGGGCAGGGGTTTGTG. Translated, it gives CSARGQGFV. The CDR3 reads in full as CSARGQGFVAFF.

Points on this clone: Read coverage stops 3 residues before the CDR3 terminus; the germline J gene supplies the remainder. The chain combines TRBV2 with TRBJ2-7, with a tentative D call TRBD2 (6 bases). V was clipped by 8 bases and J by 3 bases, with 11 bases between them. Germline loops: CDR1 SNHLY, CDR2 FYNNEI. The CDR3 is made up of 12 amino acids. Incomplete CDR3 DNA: TGTGCCAGCCGACTAGAAAACTACGAG. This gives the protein CASRLENYE. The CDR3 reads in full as CASRLENYEQYF.

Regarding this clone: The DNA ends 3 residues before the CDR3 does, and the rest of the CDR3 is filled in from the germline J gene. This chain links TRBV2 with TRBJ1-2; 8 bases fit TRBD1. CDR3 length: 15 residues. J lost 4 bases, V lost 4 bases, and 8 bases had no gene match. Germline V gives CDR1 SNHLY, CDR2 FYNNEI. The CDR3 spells CASSARGLYSYGYTF. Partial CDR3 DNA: TGTGCCAGCAGTGCCAGGGGGCTATATAGCTATGGC.

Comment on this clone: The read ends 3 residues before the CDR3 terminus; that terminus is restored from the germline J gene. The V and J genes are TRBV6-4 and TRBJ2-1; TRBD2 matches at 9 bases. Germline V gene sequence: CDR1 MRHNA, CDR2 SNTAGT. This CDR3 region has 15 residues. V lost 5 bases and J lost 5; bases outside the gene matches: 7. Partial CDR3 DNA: TGTGCCAGCAGTAGAGGGGCTAGCGGGGACAATGAG. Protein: CASSRGASGDNE. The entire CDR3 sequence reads CASSRGASGDNEQFF.

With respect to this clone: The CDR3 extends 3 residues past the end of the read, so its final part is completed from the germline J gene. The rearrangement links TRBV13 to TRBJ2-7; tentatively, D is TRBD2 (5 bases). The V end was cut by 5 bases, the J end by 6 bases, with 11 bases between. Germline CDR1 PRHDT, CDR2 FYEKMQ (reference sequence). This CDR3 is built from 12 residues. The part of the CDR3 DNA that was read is TGTGCCAGCAGCCTCCTCCTAGCCGAG. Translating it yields CASSLLLAE. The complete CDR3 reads CASSLLLAEQYF.

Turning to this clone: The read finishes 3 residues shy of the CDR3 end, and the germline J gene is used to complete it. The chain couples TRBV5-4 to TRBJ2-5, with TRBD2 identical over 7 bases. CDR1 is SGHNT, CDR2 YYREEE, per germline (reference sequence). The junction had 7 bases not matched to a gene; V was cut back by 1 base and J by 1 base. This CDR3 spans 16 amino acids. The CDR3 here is CASSLFMPSGQETQYF. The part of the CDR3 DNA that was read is TGTGCCAGCAGCTTGTTTATGCCTAGCGGCCAAGAGACC.